The clone carrying this TCR delta chain occurred a few times. Its antigen is unknown. TCRdb re-called the PCR reads via CATT. This table has several thousand delta-chain clones, roughly 40% appearing once. This sample was included in a study of human gamma delta and Vdelta1 T cells. Whole-study results and caveats: Delta One T cells were reportedly polyclonal and broadly cytotoxic against acute myeloid leukemia.

The CDR3 loop spans 22 amino acids. Per the germline V gene, CDR1 is TSWWSYY and CDR2 is QGS. V lost 3 bases to trimming and J lost 1 base, with 33 bases between them. The TCR sequence derives from a human donor in good health. Sequencing was performed on Vdelta1 gamma-delta T cells from blood grown in culture (DOT cells). The chain has TRDV1 and TRDJ1; D might be TRDD3 (6 bases). CDR3 amino acids: CALGDCVVWGLQAPSSTDKLIF. DNA for the CDR3: TGTGCTCTTGGGGATTGCGTCGTCTGGGGCCTTCAGGCCCCTAGTAGCACCGATAAACTCATCTTT.